Listed here is a single TCR beta chain. Its antigen remains unidentified. The sample belongs to a study of cytomegalovirus exposure and HLA in healthy donors. Regarding the study as a whole: The classifier was said to identify cytomegalovirus status with high specificity and sensitivity.

V was trimmed by 3 bases and J by 6 bases, leaving 9 bases between them. CDR1 and CDR2 from the germline V gene are MNHEY and SMNVEV (reference sequence). The CDR3 extends over 13 amino acids. PCR primers comprised 60 Vbeta and 13 Jbeta primers. TCRdb keeps only in-frame clones here, not all; method: immunoSEQ multiplex PCR. The sample has about 21,000 clones, around 77% seen once. The receptor comes from a man between 60 and 75 years old in good health and CMV-seronegative. The rearrangement links TRBV27 to TRBJ2-1, with D perhaps matching TRBD2 (5 bases). The sequencing sample was made of PBMCs. CDR3 sequence (DNA): TGTGCCAGCAGTTTCTGGGGAGTCAATGAGCAGTTCTTC. Amino acid sequence: CASSFWGVNEQFF.